What follows is one TCR beta chain and its context. Its antigen remains unidentified. This specimen comes from a study of shared clonotypes between healthy human individuals. Several immunoSEQ plates received, in even portions, the genomic DNA of each subset. Generated by immunoSEQ multiplex PCR, the TCRdb table keeps only in-frame clones and is missing some. The sample holds about a million clones; approximately 80% are singletons and the top ten take over 1.3%. Overall study findings and caveats: Researchers found naive subsets generally carried larger estimated richness than memory subsets.

Germline CDR1 is ENHRY and CDR2 is SYGVKD. V dropped 4 bases and J dropped 1 base, with 13 bases sitting between them. CDR3 length equals 15 residues. The rearrangement links TRBV10-3 to TRBJ1-1; perhaps TRBD1 as D (6 bases). This TCR was recovered from a man aged 18 to 29 in good health. Material for sequencing was memory CD4+ T cells sorted from blood. Subset meaning: CD45RA-negative fraction. The chain's CDR3 is CAISATQTGNTEAFF. In DNA, the CDR3 is TGTGCCATCAGTGCCACCCAGACAGGGAACACTGAAGCTTTCTTT.